This T cell receptor beta chain came from a study of blood T cell repertoires in COVID-19. Study summary: PBMCs, B-cell-depleted T cells, or T cells provided the cDNA or gDNA that made up the material.

V was trimmed by 4 bases and J by 9 bases, leaving 13 bases between them. Germline V gene lookup returns CDR1 SEHNR and CDR2 FQNEAQ (reference sequence). The CDR3 loop spans 13 amino acids. Researchers sorted participants into cohorts using their self-reported clinical history. The protocol was immunoSEQ multiplex PCR, while the TCRdb copy is restricted to in-frame clones and leaves out a portion. The sample consists of about 260,000 clones, 80% to 90% of them appearing once. This chain joins TRBV7-9 and TRBJ2-1, with D perhaps TRBD2 (6 bases). Sequencing was done on a sample of PBMCs or T cells enriched from blood (not recorded which). The TCR was taken from a woman aged 40-49 years who had been exposed to COVID-19. The CDR3 DNA sequence: TGTGCCAGCAGCTCGGAGGGTTTTAGTGAGCAGTTCTTC. Translation gives CASSSEGFSEQFF.